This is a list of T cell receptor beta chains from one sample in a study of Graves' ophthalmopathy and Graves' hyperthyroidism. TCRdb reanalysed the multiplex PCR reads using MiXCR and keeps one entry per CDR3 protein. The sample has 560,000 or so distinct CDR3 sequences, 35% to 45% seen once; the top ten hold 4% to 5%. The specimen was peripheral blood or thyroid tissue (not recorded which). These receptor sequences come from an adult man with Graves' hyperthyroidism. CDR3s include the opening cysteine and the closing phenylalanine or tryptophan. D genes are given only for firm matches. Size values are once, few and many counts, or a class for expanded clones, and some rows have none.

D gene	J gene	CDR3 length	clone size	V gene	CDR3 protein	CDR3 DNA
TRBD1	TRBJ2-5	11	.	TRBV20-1	CSALTGETQYF	TGCAGTGCTCTGACAGGGGAGACCCAGTACTTC
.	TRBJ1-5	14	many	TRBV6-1	CASSEVTGGGPQHF	TGTGCCAGCAGTGAAGTTACGGGTGGAGGGCCCCAGCATTTT
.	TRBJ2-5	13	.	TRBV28	CASSFSYWETQYF	TGTGCCAGCAGTTTTTCCTATTGGGAGACCCAGTACTTC
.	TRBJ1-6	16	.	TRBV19	CASSNRALRMNSPLHF	TGTGCCAGTAGTAACCGGGCCCTTAGGATGAATTCACCCCTCCACTTT
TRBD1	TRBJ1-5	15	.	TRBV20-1	CSARSDRGGYQPQHF	TGCAGTGCTAGATCGGACAGGGGGGGGTATCAGCCCCAGCATTTT
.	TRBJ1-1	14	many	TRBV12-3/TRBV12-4	CASSLQGLNTEAFF	TGTGCCAGCAGCCTACAGGGACTTAACACTGAAGCTTTCTTT
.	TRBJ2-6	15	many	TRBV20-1	CSARGMSSGANVLTF	TGCAGTGCTAGAGGAATGTCCTCTGGGGCCAACGTCCTGACTTTC
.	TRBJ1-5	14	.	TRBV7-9	CASSSGGNNQPQHF	TGTGCCAGCAGCTCCGGGGGCAACAATCAGCCCCAGCATTTT
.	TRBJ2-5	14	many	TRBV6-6	CASRVGGEGETQYF	TGTGCCAGCAGGGTTGGAGGAGAGGGGGAGACCCAGTACTTC
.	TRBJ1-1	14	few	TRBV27	CASSPAGQNTEAFF	TGTGCCAGCAGTCCCGCTGGACAGAACACTGAAGCTTTCTTT
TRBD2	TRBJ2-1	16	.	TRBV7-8	CASSPNGLAGYNEQFF	TGTGCCAGCAGCCCGAATGGACTAGCGGGGTACAATGAGCAGTTCTTC
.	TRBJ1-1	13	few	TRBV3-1	CASSQAPDTEAFF	TGTGCCAGCAGCCAAGCACCGGACACTGAAGCTTTCTTT